The clone carrying this T cell receptor beta chain ranks as medium-sized (0.01 to 0.1%). Its antigen is still unknown. This entry comes from a study of PD-1 blockade in mismatch repair-deficient tumors. Points from the study as a whole: After pembrolizumab, tumor-resident clones rose rapidly, then generally contracted before radiologic responses.

Clones were read by immunoSEQ multiplex PCR, and TCRdb kept only the in-frame ones, dropping some. The sample holds 35,000 to 40,000 clones, more than 75% seen once. The sample here was peripheral blood, taken 4 weeks after starting pembrolizumab. The clonotype was recovered from an adult with mismatch repair-deficient cancer.

CDR3 DNA: TGTGCCAGCAGTTTTGCAGGCCTAGCTAACTATGGCTACACCTTC. This sequence encodes CASSFAGLANYGYTF. The V and J genes are TRBV27 and TRBJ1-2; the D is unclear. Trimming took 3 bases from V and 0 from J, leaving 11 bases between them. The germline V gene encodes CDR1 MNHEY and CDR2 SMNVEV (reference sequence). This CDR3 has 15 amino acids.